This T cell receptor (beta chain) came from a study of siplizumab effects on memory and regulatory T cells (dated by TCRdb to the late 2010s). General notes on the study: The effect of the anti-CD2 antibody siplizumab on alloreactive T-cell subsets was examined in allogeneic mixed lymphocyte reactions constructed from human PBMCs. Study-level results and caveats: Among mappable alloreactive CD4+ clones, an average Treg-derived fraction of about 69% was observed with siplizumab, compared with roughly 25% in control reactions. Unstimulated naive T cells appeared to be more diverse than memory T cells, and naive cells seemed to make a substantial contribution to the alloresponse. Sequences below about 10^-5 frequency were poorly captured, so only a minor fraction of alloreactive clones could be mapped to unstimulated subsets. A naive or memory phenotype could not be assigned to roughly 75-95% of proliferating CD4+ or CD8+ clones. Whether proliferating Tregs from siplizumab cultures actually had suppressive function was not functionally confirmed. Siplizumab significantly reduced the cumulative frequency of alloreactive sequences traceable to unstimulated CD4+ memory T cells.

The receptor library was made with the immunoSEQ multiplex PCR assay. Roughly 10^5 TCR templates per sample were assayed on the deep sequencing platform. Genomic DNA extracted from sorted T cells was the material used for TCRbeta CDR3 sequencing. For the original study's pipeline: The R programming language was used for clonal analysis of TCRbeta CDR3 data. Alloreactive CD4+ and CD8+ clones were defined by comparing unstimulated samples with post-reaction CFSE-low samples. By matching sequences to the repertoires of sorted unstimulated Treg and non-Treg cells, each alloreactive CD4+ clone was assigned a regulatory or non-regulatory origin. Sourced from immuneACCESS, this table was stored by TCRdb with only in-frame sequences that have V and J called. A share of the clones is absent; for the studies checked, an unresolved V gene accounts for under half, and the remainder has no known explanation. V, J and clone size were drawn from that table, and D and trimming were deduced from the DNA. This sample lists 99,000 or so clones; approximately 93% were detected once. The top ten constitute about 0.62% of the sample.

A remark on this clone: No cognate antigen has been identified for it. Nothing much larger sits one base from this clone, and base qualities are not available.

Sorted unstimulated T cells, along with proliferating T cells recovered from mixed lymphocyte reactions, underwent TCRbeta CDR3 sequencing. Fresh whole blood from over 8 HLA-typed healthy donors was used to isolate PBMCs. To map where alloreactive clones came from, unstimulated CD4+ regulatory T cells were FACS-sorted. For this chain, trimming is 0 bases at the V end and 5 bases at the J end, and the number of junction bases without a gene match is 7. CDR1 and CDR2, per the germline V gene, are SGDLS and YYNGEE. The CDR3 has 16 amino acids, counting the end cysteine and phenylalanine. The DNA shown is the 48-base CDR3, in frame from base 1.

The sample taken for sequencing was Tregs sorted from blood. This sequence originates from a human donor in good health. The V and J genes are TRBV9 and TRBJ2-5; TRBD2 aligns with 10 central bases. The DNA sequence is given as TGTGCCAGCAGCGTAGGGAGCGGGGGGGCCTTGGAGACCCAGTACTTC. It codes for CASSVGSGGALETQYF.